This TCR beta chain was observed in a study of long-term antiretroviral therapy in people with HIV. Whole-study findings and limits: Diversity rose after ART but stayed below transplant donor controls. Repertoires from HIV showed CDR3 length ranges narrower than those of controls.

Each HIV-infected participant was given treatment in the United States. An immunoSEQ assay, version v3.0, was performed at survey level. Clones were sequenced by immunoSEQ multiplex PCR, and TCRdb holds only the in-frame ones, with some missing. The profile shows tens of thousands of clones, approximately 90% of them singletons. V was clipped by 6 bases and J by 3 bases, with 18 bases between them. There are 15 residues in the CDR3. CDR1 and CDR2 (germline): LNHDA, SQIVND (reference sequence). This clone has just a few counts. The antigen is undetermined. The input for sequencing was unsorted PBMCs, taken 1.8 years after starting antiretroviral therapy. V is TRBV19 and J is TRBJ2-7; possibly TRBD2 for D (6 bases). This clonotype originated in a woman aged 18-35 years with HIV. The CDR3 loop reads CASSPLGLAIYEQYF. As DNA, the CDR3 is TGTGCCAGTAGCCCCCTGGGTCTAGCGATCTACGAGCAGTACTTC.